This entry lists 21 T cell receptor beta chains sequenced from one sample in a study of T cell repertoires in cytomegalovirus infection. From the reads, TCRdb called clonotypes with MiXCR, one entry per CDR3 protein. The sample lists under 850,000 distinct CDR3 sequences; roughly a third were seen once. The sequenced material came from PBMCs. The receptors derive from a human donor in good health (CMV status not recorded). Some clones in this sample may be carry-over from other donors' samples.

The V and J genes are TRBV20-1 and TRBJ2-2, with TRBD1 as a possible D gene (5 bases). CDR1 and CDR2 from the germline V gene are DFQATT and SNEGSKA (reference sequence). Trimming removed 3 bases at V and 6 bases at J, with 17 bases between. The CDR3 runs to 15 residues. CDR3 bases: TGCAGTGCTAGCGACCTTCAGTTAGGGGCCGGGGAGCTGTTTTTT. Amino acids: CSASDLQLGAGELFF.

This clonotype came up many times. The CDR3 here is CASSLARTVRDTQYF. The CDR3 bases are TGTGCCAGCAGCTTAGCTCGGACGGTTCGGGATACGCAGTATTTT. The rearrangement links TRBV7-2 to TRBJ2-3; D is undetermined. Germline-derived CDR1 and CDR2 are SGHTA and FQGNSA. The CDR3 sequence is 15 residues long. Trimming shortened V by 0 bases and J by 6 bases, and 13 bases separated the two germline ends.

This clonotype was seen a few times. The chain links TRBV7-2 to TRBJ2-7; 7 bases fit TRBD1. This CDR3 contains 14 residues. Germline lookup yields CDR1 SGHTA and CDR2 FQGNSA. The trim removed 5 bases at V and 3 bases at J, leaving 7 bases unmatched. The CDR3 is CASSPRQGNYEQYF. The CDR3 DNA is TGTGCCAGCAGCCCGCGACAGGGAAACTACGAGCAGTACTTC.

The chain uses TRBV28 and TRBJ1-5, with D tentatively TRBD1 (5 bases). V was pared by 3 bases and J by 4 bases, with 22 bases between. The CDR3 runs 18 residues. Germline CDR1 and CDR2: MDHEN and SYDVKM. This CDR3 is CASSFGGGTPPPNQPQHF. CDR3 coding DNA: TGTGCCAGCAGTTTTGGTGGGGGTACCCCCCCACCAAATCAGCCCCAGCATTTT.

As for this clonotype: The junction departs from the called germline gene at one end, perhaps through a read error. Written as DNA, the CDR3 is TGTGCCAGCAGTTTAGCTGGTCCAGGGCGTACCTATGGCTGCACCTTC. This sequence encodes CASSLAGPGRTYGCTF. The chain is built from TRBV12-3 or TRBV12-4 and TRBJ1-2, with D possibly TRBD1 on 5 matching bases. The CDR3 contains 16 residues.

This clonotype has a count of ten or more. The chain combines TRBV28 with TRBJ2-3; possibly TRBD2 for D (5 bases). Trimming cost V 2 bases and J 2 bases, with 14 bases left between them. Germline V gives CDR1 MDHEN, CDR2 SYDVKM. The CDR3 is made up of 16 amino acids. CDR3: CASSLASSGTTDTQYF. CDR3 sequence (DNA): TGTGCCAGCAGTTTAGCGTCCAGCGGAACCACAGATACGCAGTATTTT. Combining the CDR3 with reference TRBV28 and TRBJ2-3 gives the whole variable domain DVKVTQSSRYLVKRTGEKVFLECVQDMDHENMFWYRQDPGLGLRLIYFSYDVKMKEKGDIPEGYSVSREKKERFSLILESASTNQTSMYLCASSLASSGTTDTQYFGPGTRLTVL.

The chain links TRBV6-6 to TRBJ2-5; D is uncertain. Trimming removed 11 bases from V and 1 base from J, with 11 bases in between. The CDR3 totals 12 residues. CDR1 is MNHNY, CDR2 SVGAGI, per germline (reference sequence). The CDR3 is CAFPQFQETQYF. The CDR3 nucleotides read TGTGCCTTCCCGCAATTCCAAGAGACCCAGTACTTC.

The chain is built from TRBV20-1 and TRBJ1-2; D unresolved. CDR3 length: 12 amino acids. The V and J ends lost 0 bases and 6 bases respectively, with 8 bases between them. CDR1 DFQATT and CDR2 SNEGSKA come from the germline V gene (reference sequence). The CDR3 coding sequence is TGCAGTGCTAGAGATCTCTGGGATGGCTACACCTTC. Its translation is CSARDLWDGYTF.

The chain employs TRBV7-8 and TRBJ2-7; TRBD2 matches 10 bases. This CDR3 is built from 16 residues. Germline V gene lookup returns CDR1 SGHVS and CDR2 FQNEAQ. V dropped 4 bases and J dropped 7; count of bases not matched to a gene: 13. CDR3 protein: CASSYLAGASRGEQYF. Here the CDR3 DNA reads TGTGCCAGCAGCTACCTAGCGGGGGCTTCCCGGGGGGAGCAGTACTTC.

This clonotype was found a few times. The chain is built from TRBV28 and TRBJ1-5; 10 nucleotides agree with TRBD1. The CDR3 totals 16 residues. Germline assignment: CDR1 MDHEN and CDR2 SYDVKM. Trimming at V came to 2 bases and at J to 6 bases, leaving 7 bases not matched to a gene. The CDR3 loop reads CASSLAGQGVRQPQHF. The CDR3 DNA reads as TGTGCCAGCAGTTTAGCCGGACAGGGGGTACGTCAGCCCCAGCATTTT.

In this sample, this clonotype turned up many times. The chain joins TRBV7-8 to TRBJ1-1; D remains unclear. Germline CDR1 and CDR2: SGHVS and FQNEAQ. The CDR3 has 12 residues. Trimming removed 5 bases at V and 4 bases at J, with 8 bases between. The CDR3 bases are TGTGCCAGCAGCCGGACGGGCACTGAAGCTTTCTTT. Its translation: CASSRTGTEAFF.

The J gene is TRBJ1-1, the V gene TRBV27; D is perhaps TRBD1 (6 bases). The CDR3 consists of 15 residues. The V and J ends lost 8 bases and 0 bases respectively, with 16 bases between them. Germline V gives CDR1 MNHEY, CDR2 SMNVEV (reference sequence). The DNA for the CDR3 is TGTGCCAGCCGACCCGGGGGGCCGATGAACACTGAAGCTTTCTTT. Its translation: CASRPGGPMNTEAFF.

A few counts support this clonotype. This sequence joins TRBV28 and TRBJ1-5, with 7 bases aligning to TRBD1. Germline values: CDR1 MDHEN, CDR2 SYDVKM. The CDR3 covers 17 residues. V was clipped by 7 bases and J by 7 bases; unmatched bases: 19. The CDR3 sequence: CASTLPGTEYFGQPQHF. The CDR3 DNA sequence: TGTGCCAGCACCTTACCCGGGACAGAGTATTTTGGGCAGCCCCAGCATTTT.

This clonotype occurred a few times. The chain couples TRBV7-2 to TRBJ1-5, with D unclear. The CDR3 loop spans 14 amino acids. The V gene's germline CDR1 is SGHTA and CDR2 FQGNSA. V dropped 7 bases and J dropped 3 bases, with 13 bases sitting between them. The CDR3 coding sequence is TGTGCCAGCACCCCCACTCTAATCAATCAGCCCCAGCATTTT. Amino acid sequence: CASTPTLINQPQHF. Full variable domain (rest looked up from reference TRBV7-2 and TRBJ1-5): GAGVSQSPSNKVTEKGKDVELRCDPISGHTALYWYRQSLGQGLEFLIYFQGNSAPDKSGLPSDRFSAERTGGSVSTLTIQRTQQEDSAVYLCASTPTLINQPQHFGDGTRLSIL.

This clonotype was found many times. This chain joins TRBV12-3 or TRBV12-4 and TRBJ2-1; 8 nucleotides align to TRBD2. V lost 10 bases and J lost 0; bases outside the gene matches: 5. There are 14 residues in the CDR3. Written as DNA, the CDR3 is TGTGCCACCGGGGCGGGAGGCTCCTACAATGAGCAGTTCTTC. This gives the protein CATGAGGSYNEQFF.

This clonotype was seen a few times. The chain recombines TRBV30 with TRBJ2-1; TRBD2 matches at 10 bases. With 5 bases clipped from V and 5 bases from J, the junction kept 18 bases outside the gene matches. CDR3 length: 18 residues. CDR1 and CDR2 from the germline V gene are GTSNPN and SVGIG (reference sequence). The CDR3: CAWERLAGYQRGDNEQFF. CDR3 nucleotides: TGTGCCTGGGAGAGACTAGCGGGTTACCAAAGGGGAGACAATGAGCAGTTCTTC.

The chain carries TRBV30 and TRBJ2-1, with a possible D match to TRBD2 (5 bases). Germline lookup yields CDR1 GTSNPN and CDR2 SVGIG (reference sequence). CDR3 size: 13 residues. The ends were cut back, 3 bases at V and 7 bases at J, with 13 bases in the middle. In DNA, the CDR3 is TGTGCCTGGAGCATCGGGGATTTGAATGAGCAGTTCTTC. Its translation is CAWSIGDLNEQFF.

This clonotype was counted at least ten times. DNA for the CDR3: TGTGCCAGCAGCCCGGACAGGGCTAATGAAAAACTGTTTTTT. Translation gives CASSPDRANEKLFF. The V and J genes are TRBV7-6 and TRBJ1-4, with 8 bases aligning to TRBD1. Trimming removed 5 bases from V and 3 bases from J; junction bases left unmatched: 2. Germline lookup yields CDR1 SGHVS and CDR2 FNYEAQ. The CDR3 length is 14 residues.

This rearrangement joins TRBV5-1 to TRBJ1-6, with no clear D. The CDR3 loop spans 13 amino acids. V lost 5 bases and J 10 bases, leaving 13 bases between the germline ends. The germline V gene encodes CDR1 SGHRS and CDR2 YFSETQ. This chain's CDR3 is CASRVGSFSPLHF. In DNA form, the CDR3 reads TGCGCCAGCAGGGTAGGTTCGTTCTCACCCCTCCACTTT.

The chain carries TRBV7-2 and TRBJ1-5; D remains unclear. Germline values: CDR1 SGHTA, CDR2 FQGNSA. This CDR3 spans 17 amino acids. Trimming shortened V by 1 base and J by 0 bases, and 13 bases separated the two germline ends. DNA of the CDR3: TGTGCCAGCAGCTTAGTCCCGCAGCCATATAGCAATCAGCCCCAGCATTTT. This gives the protein CASSLVPQPYSNQPQHF.

The chain couples TRBV5-8 to TRBJ2-5; weak D call: TRBD1 (5 bases). Between the trimmed V and J ends, which lost 4 bases and 5 bases, there was a span of 18 bases. This CDR3 has 15 amino acids. Per germline, CDR1 SGHTS and CDR2 YDEGEE. This CDR3 is CASSLRGPGGETQYF. The CDR3 nucleotides read TGTGCCAGCAGCCTAAGGGGTCCAGGCGGTGAGACCCAGTACTTC.